This TCR beta chain was sequenced for a study of breast tumors, draining lymph nodes, adjacent tissues. TCRdb itself ran the multiplex PCR reads through MiXCR, one entry per CDR3 protein. The table records over 100,000 distinct CDR3 sequences, around 24% of them present only once. This clonotype was observed many times. Its antigen is not known. The lymph nodes were axillary draining lymph nodes from breast cancer patients. Overall study results and limits: The lymph node origin of tumor T cells was framed as consistent with a hypothesis, not demonstrated. Most tumor T cells seemingly derive from lymph node, then expand in tumor. Tumors had less TCR diversity than lymph nodes, more than nontumor tissue. Luminal-like breast cancer showed significantly greater tumor-nontumor repertoire similarity than basal-like breast cancer did.

The ends lost 2 bases at V and 5 bases at J; junction bases unmatched: 1. CDR1 and CDR2 (germline): SGDLS, YYNGEE. There are 15 residues in the CDR3. The receptor's source is a female donor with breast cancer. Some clones in this sample may be carry-over from other donors' samples. The V gene is TRBV9, the J gene TRBJ2-1; 13 nucleotides match TRBD2. Input material: axillary lymph node tissue. CDR3 coding DNA: TGTGCCAGCAGCGTTGGGACTAGCGGGAACAATGAGCAGTTCTTC. This codes for CASSVGTSGNNEQFF.